The clone carrying this T cell receptor (beta chain) showed up many times. Its specificity is not known. This record comes from a study of T cells in Graves' hyperthyroidism and ophthalmopathy. The investigators amplified TCR beta CDR3 regions from RNA transcripts. TCR CDR3 underwent first-round RT-PCR with the HTBI primer set. TCRdb called the multiplex PCR reads again in MiXCR, with one record for every CDR3 protein. The sample has some 600,000 distinct CDR3 sequences, about 14% seen once; the top ten hold roughly 5.7%. Trimming stripped 5 bases from V and 0 bases from J, with 17 bases between. Germline V CDR1 and CDR2: MDHEN, SYDVKM. The length of the CDR3 is 17 residues. Patients aged 18 to 65 had newly diagnosed hyperthyroidism lasting under 2 months. General study findings and limits: The authors' 13 V-J model separated ophthalmopathy from stable hyperthyroidism.

Sequenced input: blood. The sequence came from a woman younger than 45 with Graves' hyperthyroidism that later progressed to Graves' ophthalmopathy. The chain links TRBV28 to TRBJ2-1; the D gene is possibly TRBD2 (5 bases). CDR3 region: CASSEYLRVGSYNEQFF. The CDR3 DNA sequence: TGTGCCAGCAGTGAGTATCTGAGGGTGGGCTCCTACAATGAGCAGTTCTTC.